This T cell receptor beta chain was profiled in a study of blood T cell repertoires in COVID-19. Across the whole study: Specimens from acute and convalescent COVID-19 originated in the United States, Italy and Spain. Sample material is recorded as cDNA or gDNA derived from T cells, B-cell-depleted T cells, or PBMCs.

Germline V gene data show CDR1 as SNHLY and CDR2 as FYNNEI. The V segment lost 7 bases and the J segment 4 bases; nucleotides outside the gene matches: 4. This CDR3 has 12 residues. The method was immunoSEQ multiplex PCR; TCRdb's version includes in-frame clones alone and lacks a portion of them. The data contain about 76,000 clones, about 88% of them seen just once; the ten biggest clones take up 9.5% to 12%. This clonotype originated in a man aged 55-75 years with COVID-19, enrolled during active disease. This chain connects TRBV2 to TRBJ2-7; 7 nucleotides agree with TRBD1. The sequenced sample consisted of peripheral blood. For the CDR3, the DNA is TGTGCCAGCACGGGACAGCAGTACGAGCAGTACTTC. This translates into CASTGQQYEQYF.